The 26 T cell receptor beta chains given below trace back to one sample, sequenced in a study of blood T cell repertoires in COVID-19. The repertoire was sequenced with immunoSEQ multiplex PCR; TCRdb's copy has only in-frame clones and lacks some. The sample consists of about 160,000 clones, just over 90% of them appearing once. Source material: peripheral blood. All receptors derive from a woman in her sixties or seventies with COVID-19, enrolled during active disease.

This chain joins TRBV15 and TRBJ2-3; D perhaps matches TRBD2 (6 bases). The CDR3 contains 15 residues. Between the trimmed V and J ends, which lost 0 bases and 1 base, there was a span of 8 bases. Germline values: CDR1 LNHNV, CDR2 YYDKDF (reference sequence). The CDR3 protein is CATSRERGRTDTQYF. The CDR3 DNA sequence: TGTGCCACCAGCAGAGAGCGGGGACGCACAGATACGCAGTATTTT.

V usage is TRBV5-6 and J usage is TRBJ2-1, with TRBD2 matching over 8 bases. The germline gives CDR1 SGHDT, CDR2 YYEEEE. With 0 bases clipped from V and 4 bases from J, the junction kept 6 bases outside the gene matches. This CDR3 spans 16 amino acids. The CDR3 DNA sequence: TGTGCCAGCAGCTTGGAACTAGCGGCGGAATACAATGAGCAGTTCTTC. As protein: CASSLELAAEYNEQFF.

The V and J genes are TRBV3-1 (or the pseudogene TRBV3-2) and TRBJ1-1, with D uncertain. Trimming cost V 5 bases and J 4 bases, with 11 bases left between them. The CDR3 totals 13 residues. The germline CDR1 and CDR2 sequences are LGHDT and YNNKEL (reference sequence). The CDR3 nucleotides are TGTGCCAGCAGCTTCCGCATGGCCACTGAAGCTTTCTTT. Its translation: CASSFRMATEAFF.

The V call is TRBV5-1, the J call TRBJ1-6; weak D call: TRBD1 (6 bases). Germline assignment: CDR1 SGHRS and CDR2 YFSETQ. V gave up 0 bases and J gave up 7 bases, with 14 bases separating them. There are 16 residues in the CDR3. DNA of the CDR3: TGCGCCAGCAGCTTGGGACAGGCCTCGAGGAATTCACCCCTCCACTTT. It yields the protein CASSLGQASRNSPLHF.

The V gene is TRBV9, the J gene TRBJ1-1; 8 bases agree with TRBD1. This CDR3 is 15 amino acids long. In germline, CDR1 is SGDLS, CDR2 YYNGEE. V lost 3 bases, J lost 4 bases, and 8 bases stayed unmatched. The CDR3 is CASSGPDRGSTEAFF. Here the CDR3 DNA reads TGTGCCAGCAGCGGACCCGACAGGGGATCCACTGAAGCTTTCTTT.

This chain uses TRBV5-1 with TRBJ1-2; the match to TRBD1 covers 8 bases. The CDR3 contains 15 residues. Trimming cost V 1 base and J 8 bases; bases outside gene matches: 10. Germline V gives CDR1 SGHRS, CDR2 YFSETQ. CDR3 sequence (DNA): TGCGCCAGCAGCTTGTTTCCAGGGGGCCGTGAGGGCTACACCTTC. Translated, it gives CASSLFPGGREGYTF.

Only a few counts were recorded for this clone. V and J are TRBV10-3 and TRBJ2-7, with a possible D match to TRBD2 (6 bases). The CDR3 totals 13 residues. Trimming took off 6 bases at V and 7 bases at J, with 16 bases between the two ends. Germline V lookup: CDR1 ENHRY, CDR2 SYGVKD. CDR3 loop: CAISPTREEEQYF. CDR3 DNA: TGTGCCATCAGCCCGACTAGGGAAGAGGAGCAGTACTTC.

As regards this clone: A read error may produce the germline difference seen at one junction end. V and J are TRBV2 and TRBJ1-4; D is possibly TRBD1 (5 bases). The CDR3 is 12 amino acids. Germline V gene data show CDR1 as SNHLY and CDR2 as FYNNEI. This CDR3 is CASREGPEKLFF. The CDR3 nucleotides are TGTGCCAGCCGTGAGGGGCCCGAAAAACTGTTTTTT.

The CDR3: CASSSQGRAQYF. CDR3 coding DNA: TGTGCCAGCAGCTCGCAGGGGAGGGCCCAGTACTTC. This chain connects TRBV7-2 to TRBJ2-5, with a weak D call TRBD2 (7 bases). The CDR3 runs 12 residues. The germline CDR1 and CDR2 sequences are SGHTA and FQGNSA. Trimming stripped 4 bases from V and 9 bases from J, with 12 bases between.

The V and J genes are TRBV5-5 and TRBJ1-5; TRBD1 is a possible D gene (5 bases). The CDR3 is 13 residues long. The germline V gene has CDR1 SGHKS and CDR2 YYEKEE (reference sequence). V lost 2 bases and J 10 bases, leaving 13 bases between the germline ends. CDR3 residues: CASSFLPWGPQHF. Here the CDR3 DNA reads TGTGCCAGCAGCTTTCTTCCCTGGGGCCCCCAGCATTTT.

The chain couples TRBV19 to TRBJ2-7, with 8 bases fitting TRBD1. Germline-derived CDR1 and CDR2 are LNHDA and SQIVND (reference sequence). The V and J ends lost 6 bases and 2 bases, in that order; junction bases with no gene match: 9. The CDR3 extends over 15 amino acids. The CDR3 region is CASSPGQGGPYEQYF. The CDR3 DNA is TGTGCCAGTAGCCCCGGACAGGGAGGCCCCTACGAGCAGTACTTC.

This sequence joins TRBV7-8 and TRBJ2-3, with 8 bases identical to TRBD2. This CDR3 is built from 18 residues. Germline lookup yields CDR1 SGHVS and CDR2 FQNEAQ. J lost 0 bases, V lost 1 base, and 9 bases had no gene match. For the CDR3, the DNA is TGTGCCAGCAGCTTAGTCGCGGGGGGACTGACTAGCACAGATACGCAGTATTTT. Translating it yields CASSLVAGGLTSTDTQYF. The full variable domain, its missing parts supplied by reference TRBV7-8 and TRBJ2-3, is GAGVSQSPRYKVAKRGQDVALRCDPISGHVSLFWYQQALGQGPEFLTYFQNEAQLDKSGLPSDRFFAERPEGSVSTLKIQRTQQEDSAVYLCASSLVAGGLTSTDTQYFGPGTRLTVL.

This sequence joins TRBV6-2 or TRBV6-3 and TRBJ1-3; the match to TRBD1 covers 7 bases. The CDR3 consists of 15 residues. Germline V gives CDR1 MNHEY, CDR2 SVGEGT. V shed 4 bases and J 0 bases; nucleotides not matched to a gene: 3. The chain's CDR3 is CASSWDSLSGNTIYF. CDR3 DNA sequence: TGTGCCAGCAGTTGGGACAGTCTCTCTGGAAACACCATATATTTT.

The V call is TRBV7-9, the J call TRBJ1-5, with D possibly being TRBD1 (5 bases). Deletions cut 1 base from V and 5 bases from J, with 12 bases between. From germline, CDR1 is SEHNR and CDR2 FQNEAQ (reference sequence). CDR3 size: 15 residues. CDR3 in amino acids: CASSLVGNRYQPQHF. Written as DNA, the CDR3 is TGTGCCAGCAGCTTAGTGGGGAACAGGTATCAGCCCCAGCATTTT.

This clone has more than one count but fewer than ten. This chain uses TRBV6-5 with TRBJ2-2; 9 nucleotides line up with TRBD1. Looked up from germline, CDR1 is MNHEY and CDR2 is SVGAGI. The junction had 3 bases not matched to a gene; V was cut back by 4 bases and J by 6 bases. The CDR3 has 14 residues. In DNA, the CDR3 is TGTGCCAGCAGTTGGGACAGGGCGGCCGGGGAGCTGTTTTTT. As protein: CASSWDRAAGELFF.

CDR3 nucleotides: TGTGCCAGCAGCGGGACAGGAAGCTCCTACGAGCAGTACTTC. It specifies CASSGTGSSYEQYF. This chain links TRBV5-4 with TRBJ2-7; TRBD1 matches at 8 bases. V gave up 4 bases and J gave up 0 bases; unmatched junction bases: 3. CDR3 length: 14 amino acids. CDR1 and CDR2 (germline): SGHNT, YYREEE (reference sequence). The variable domain in full, with the rest retrieved from reference TRBV5-4 and TRBJ2-7, is ETGVTQSPTHLIKTRGQQVTLRCSSQSGHNTVSWYQQALGQGPQFIFQYYREEENGRGNFPPRFSGLQFPNYSSELNVNALELDDSALYLCASSGTGSSYEQYFGPGTRLTVT.

The chain carries TRBV7-6 and TRBJ1-6; 8 bases map to TRBD1. The CDR3 is 15 residues long. Germline values: CDR1 SGHVS, CDR2 FNYEAQ. V lost 3 bases, J lost 5 bases, and 3 bases stayed unmatched. CDR3 in DNA: TGTGCCAGCAGCTTGACAGGGGCCCATAATTCACCCCTCCACTTT. This gives the protein CASSLTGAHNSPLHF.

The chain's CDR3 is CASSSSGFYNSPLHF. DNA of the CDR3: TGTGCCAGTAGCTCCTCGGGGTTCTATAATTCACCCCTCCACTTT. The rearrangement joins TRBV19 to TRBJ1-6; D is uncertain. Looked up from germline, CDR1 is LNHDA and CDR2 is SQIVND (reference sequence). The CDR3 has 15 amino acids. The V and J ends lost 6 bases and 3 bases respectively, with 12 bases between them.

This CDR3 is CASSLGGQGTEAFF. The DNA of the CDR3 is TGTGCCAGCAGCTTGGGGGGGCAGGGAACTGAAGCTTTCTTT. The rearrangement uses TRBV11-2 and TRBJ1-1; tentative D call: TRBD1 (6 bases). V lost 3 bases and J lost 5, with 13 bases in between. This CDR3 is 14 amino acids long. Germline values: CDR1 SGHAT, CDR2 FQNNGV.

The chain combines TRBV5-1 with TRBJ2-7; 10 bases map to TRBD1. The CDR3 is 13 residues long. The J segment lost 6 bases and the V segment lost 4 bases, leaving 4 bases of the junction unmatched. Germline V lookup: CDR1 SGHRS, CDR2 YFSETQ. The CDR3 bases are TGCGCCAGCAGCAGGGACAGGGGAGGCGAGCAGTACTTC. It yields the protein CASSRDRGGEQYF.

Only one count was recorded for this clone. V and J are TRBV4-1 and TRBJ2-6, with TRBD1 matching over 10 bases. The V gene end was trimmed by 4 bases and the J gene end by 4 bases; junction bases not matched to a gene: 10. The germline CDR1 and CDR2 sequences are MGHRA and YSYEKL. The CDR3 has 18 amino acids. The CDR3 DNA is TGCGCCAGCAGCCGAGTCCCGGGACAGGGGAGAGGGGCCAACGTCCTGACTTTC. Translation: CASSRVPGQGRGANVLTF.

The chain links TRBV9 to TRBJ1-6; TRBD1 is a possible D gene (5 bases). Germline V gene lookup returns CDR1 SGDLS and CDR2 YYNGEE. The CDR3 has 14 amino acids. Deletions cut 4 bases from V and 7 bases from J, with 12 bases between. CDR3 coding DNA: TGTGCCAGCAGCCGTGACAGCTTAAATTCACCCCTCCACTTT. It specifies CASSRDSLNSPLHF.

The chain is built from TRBV7-8 and TRBJ2-1; TRBD2 matches at 9 bases. The germline CDR1 and CDR2 sequences are SGHVS and FQNEAQ. The CDR3 contains 16 residues. Unmatched junction bases numbered 11, after V lost 4 bases and J lost 7 bases. DNA of the CDR3: TGTGCCAGCAGCTGGCTTGCGCGGGGGGGCCCTAATGAGCAGTTCTTC. Residues: CASSWLARGGPNEQFF.

This clone was recorded once. The rearrangement uses TRBV6-5 and TRBJ1-1, with D perhaps matching TRBD1 (6 bases). CDR3 length: 15 amino acids. Trimming left V 8 bases short and J 4 bases short, with 20 bases between. Germline CDR1 and CDR2: MNHEY and SVGAGI. This CDR3 reads CASGKRQETGTEAFF. The CDR3 bases are TGTGCCAGCGGAAAAAGGCAGGAGACAGGCACTGAAGCTTTCTTT.

The chain uses TRBV7-9 and TRBJ2-7, with TRBD2 matching over 8 bases. V dropped 1 base and J dropped 2; count of bases not matched to a gene: 1. Germline V gene data show CDR1 as SEHNR and CDR2 as FQNEAQ (reference sequence). The CDR3 consists of 14 residues. The CDR3, as DNA: TGTGCCAGCAGCTTAGGGGGACTAGCCTACGAGCAGTACTTC. Translating gives CASSLGGLAYEQYF.

The chain's CDR3 is CASSSTGGFTGELFF. The CDR3 coding sequence is TGTGCCAGCAGCTCAACAGGGGGCTTCACCGGGGAGCTGTTTTTT. The rearrangement links TRBV7-2 to TRBJ2-2; 9 bases agree with TRBD1. The germline V gene has CDR1 SGHTA and CDR2 FQGNSA. This CDR3 contains 15 residues. The V and J ends lost 4 bases and 4 bases, in that order; junction bases with no gene match: 4.